These 20 T cell receptor beta chains share one sample of origin, sequenced in a study of T cells in Graves' hyperthyroidism and ophthalmopathy. Researchers amplified the TCR beta CDR3 regions from RNA transcripts. A set of HTBI primers served as the primers for a first-round RT-PCR of the TCR CDR3. TCRdb re-derived calls from the multiplex PCR reads in MiXCR, one entry per CDR3 protein. Among approximately 590,000 distinct CDR3 sequences listed, about half were seen once. The specimen sequenced was peripheral blood or thyroid tissue (not recorded which). The receptors were sampled from a woman aged 18-29 years with Graves' hyperthyroidism.

V usage is TRBV9 and J usage is TRBJ1-3; 8 positions match TRBD1. V gave up 3 bases and J gave up 0 bases; unmatched junction bases: 11. The CDR3 is 18 amino acids. Germline CDR1 is SGDLS and CDR2 is YYNGEE. CDR3 protein: CASSARTGNQYSGNTIYF. Written as DNA, the CDR3 is TGTGCCAGCAGCGCCAGGACAGGGAATCAGTACTCTGGAAACACCATATATTTT.

There are a few counts of this clonotype. This chain joins TRBV5-1 and TRBJ1-1; 8 nucleotides line up with TRBD1. The germline V gene has CDR1 SGHRS and CDR2 YFSETQ. The CDR3 runs to 16 residues. V lost 0 bases and J lost 0; bases outside the gene matches: 4. CDR3: CASSLETGVMNTEAFF. CDR3 DNA: TGCGCCAGCAGCTTGGAGACAGGGGTAATGAACACTGAAGCTTTCTTT. Based on the CDR3 plus reference TRBV5-1 and TRBJ1-1, the full variable domain is KAGVTQTPRYLIKTRGQQVTLSCSPISGHRSVSWYQQTPGQGLQFLFEYFSETQRNKGNFPGRFSGRQFSNSRSEMNVSTLELGDSALYLCASSLETGVMNTEAFFGQGTRLTVV.

J is TRBJ1-1 and V is TRBV14; D might be TRBD1 (5 bases). V shed 7 bases and J shed 3 bases, with 18 bases lying between them. The germline V gene encodes CDR1 SGHDN and CDR2 FVKESK. The CDR3 totals 15 residues. Here the CDR3 reads CASNLLGGEDTEAFF. CDR3 bases: TGTGCCAGCAACCTATTGGGGGGGGAGGACACTGAAGCTTTCTTT.

On this clonotype itself: The final CDR3 position lacks the conserved phenylalanine or tryptophan, pointing to a likely read error. This chain joins TRBV7-9 and TRBJ1-2, with D uncertain. Germline V gene sequence: CDR1 SEHNR, CDR2 FQNEAQ (reference sequence). The length of the CDR3 is 14 residues. V shed 1 base and J shed 0 bases, with 6 bases lying between them. For the CDR3, the DNA is TGTGCCAGCAGCTTAGGCCGTACTAACTATGGCTACACCTGC. The encoded protein is CASSLGRTNYGYTC.

This clonotype has just a few counts. The CDR3 here is CASSRMSSGNTIYF. The DNA of the CDR3 is TGTGCCAGCAGCCGAATGTCTTCTGGAAACACCATATATTTT. The rearrangement joins TRBV7-8 to TRBJ1-3; D not resolved. Germline CDR1 SGHVS, CDR2 FQNEAQ. With 5 bases removed from V and 1 base from J, the gap between germline ends came to 9 bases. The CDR3 is made up of 14 amino acids.

The V call is TRBV7-4, the J call TRBJ1-2; D remains unclear. The germline CDR1 and CDR2 sequences are SGHVT and SQSDAQ. Trimming shortened V by 2 bases and J by 11 bases, and 21 bases separated the two germline ends. This CDR3 is built from 15 residues. CDR3 amino acids: CASSLQDSRGRGYTF. CDR3 in DNA: TGTGCCAGCAGCTTACAAGATTCGCGTGGACGTGGTTACACCTTC.

This clonotype was counted ten times or more. The chain joins TRBV29-1 to TRBJ2-7; possible D gene TRBD1, 6 bases. Germline CDR1 reads SQVTM; CDR2 reads ANQGSEA. The ends were cut back, 5 bases at V and 5 bases at J, with 16 bases in the middle. The CDR3 is 13 residues long. The CDR3 DNA follows: TGCAGCGTTAATAGCCAGGGGTGGCACGAGCAGTACTTC. It is translated as CSVNSQGWHEQYF.

This clonotype was recorded at least ten times. The chain employs TRBV24-1 and TRBJ2-6; D gene uncertain. The germline V and J ends were trimmed by 0 bases and 0 bases, with 5 bases remaining between them. This CDR3 comprises 16 residues. Germline CDR1 KGHDR, CDR2 SFDVKD. DNA of the CDR3: TGTGCCACCAGTGATTTGAACCTCTCTGGGGCCAACGTCCTGACTTTC. Protein sequence: CATSDLNLSGANVLTF.

A note on this clonotype: One junction end disagrees with the germline gene, perhaps due to a read error. The gene calls are TRBV7-2 and TRBJ1-1, with 11 positions matching TRBD1. The CDR3 has 16 residues. The germline V gene encodes CDR1 SGHTA and CDR2 FQGNSA. The CDR3 region is CASSLARGQGVTEAFF. DNA for the CDR3: TGTGCCAGCAGTTTAGCGAGGGGACAGGGGGTCACTGAAGCTTTCTTT.

As regards this clonotype: A much larger clone differs by one base, so this may be a read error. The rearrangement joins TRBV29-1 to TRBJ2-7; no clear D gene. The germline V gene encodes CDR1 SQVTM and CDR2 ANQGSEA. This CDR3 spans 11 amino acids. Trimming cost V 4 bases and J 8 bases, with 12 bases left between them. The CDR3 here is CSVAGRYKQYF. The CDR3 nucleotides read TGCAGCGTTGCCGGACGGTACAAGCAGTACTTC.

CDR3 protein: CASSPGDLSSYEQYF. In nucleotides, the CDR3 is TGTGCCAGCAGTCCGGGGGACTTAAGCTCCTACGAGCAGTACTTC. The gene calls are TRBV2 and TRBJ2-7, with D maybe TRBD2 (6 bases). The CDR3 has 15 amino acids. Germline V gives CDR1 SNHLY, CDR2 FYNNEI. Trimming removed 5 bases from V and 0 bases from J, with 14 bases in between. Variable domain in full (rest from reference TRBV2 and TRBJ2-7): EPEVTQTPSHQVTQMGQEVILRCVPISNHLYFYWYRQILGQKVEFLVSFYNNEISEKSEIFDDQFSVERPDGSNFTLKIRSTKLEDSAMYFCASSPGDLSSYEQYFGPGTRLTVT.

The rearrangement uses TRBV2 and TRBJ1-6; 7 bases are shared with TRBD1. Germline V gene lookup returns CDR1 SNHLY and CDR2 FYNNEI. After removal of 5 bases from V and 10 bases from J, the junction contained 5 bases not matched to a gene. This CDR3 spans 13 amino acids. DNA of the CDR3: TGTGCCAGCAGTCGGGACAGTGCCTCACCCCTCCACTTT. Translating gives CASSRDSASPLHF.

The genes are TRBV12-3 or TRBV12-4 and TRBJ2-2, with a possible D match to TRBD2 (6 bases). The CDR3 is 14 residues long. V was clipped by 3 bases and J by 5 bases, with 10 bases between them. CDR3 sequence reads: CASSFARGTGELFF. CDR3 bases: TGTGCCAGCAGTTTTGCGCGGGGTACCGGGGAGCTGTTTTTT.

The rearrangement links TRBV7-6 to TRBJ2-7; D possibly matches TRBD1 or TRBD2 (5 bases each). Germline V gene data show CDR1 as SGHVS and CDR2 as FNYEAQ. This CDR3 is built from 14 residues. The CDR3 DNA reads TGTGCTTCAACTTCCGGGACGGTAACCTACGAGCAGTACTTC. It encodes CASTSGTVTYEQYF. The full variable domain, completed using reference TRBV7-6 and TRBJ2-7, is GAGVSQSPRYKVTKRGQDVALRCDPISGHVSLYWYRQALGQGPEFLTYFNYEAQQDKSGLPNDRFSAERPEGSISTLTIQRTEQRDSAMYRCASTSGTVTYEQYFGPGTRLTVT.

This clonotype was recorded at least ten times. The V gene is TRBV14, the J gene TRBJ1-2; D not resolved. This CDR3 is 14 amino acids long. The germline V gene encodes CDR1 SGHDN and CDR2 FVKESK. The V gene lost 0 bases and the J gene lost 1 base, with 6 bases spanning the gap. The CDR3 region is CASSQDAVNYGYTF. The DNA of the CDR3 is TGTGCCAGCAGCCAAGACGCAGTTAACTATGGCTACACCTTC.

The genes are TRBV20-1 and TRBJ2-7, with D possibly TRBD2 on 5 matching bases. The germline V gene has CDR1 DFQATT and CDR2 SNEGSKA (reference sequence). The V gene lost 0 bases and the J gene lost 6 bases, with 9 bases spanning the gap. CDR3 length equals 12 residues. CDR3 residues: CSARDPGIEQYF. In DNA form, the CDR3 reads TGCAGTGCTAGAGATCCGGGAATCGAGCAGTACTTC.

On this clonotype: It is likely a read error, because the conserved phenylalanine at the end of the CDR3 is missing. Because the CDR3's place on the DNA is in doubt, the DNA is left out and the CDR3 is given as listed by TCRdb. The chain employs TRBV7-2 and TRBJ1-1; no DNA check was done on the table's D call, TRBD1. A total of 9 residues make up the CDR3, ends included. CDR1 is SGHTA, CDR2 FQGNSA, per germline. The CDR3 region is CASSSRQGV.

This clonotype was seen just once. The chain recombines TRBV7-9 with TRBJ2-7, with D perhaps matching TRBD1 or TRBD2 (7 bases each). Germline V CDR1 and CDR2: SEHNR, FQNEAQ (reference sequence). Trimming took 5 bases from V and 4 from J, leaving 18 bases between them. The CDR3 extends over 15 amino acids. The CDR3 protein is CASSADDREGYEQYF. The CDR3 DNA is TGTGCCAGCAGCGCCGACGACAGGGAGGGTTACGAGCAGTACTTC. The full variable domain, completed using reference TRBV7-9 and TRBJ2-7, is DTGVSQNPRHKITKRGQNVTFRCDPISEHNRLYWYRQTLGQGPEFLTYFQNEAQLEKSRLLSDRFSAERPKGSFSTLEIQRTEQGDSAMYLCASSADDREGYEQYFGPGTRLTVT.

This clonotype showed up just a few times. The CDR3 nucleotides are TGTGCCAGCCGCAGGGCAAATCAGCCCCAGCATTTT. This gives the protein CASRRANQPQHF. The chain joins TRBV6-1 to TRBJ1-5, with a tentative D call TRBD1 (5 bases). Germline CDR1 is MNHNS and CDR2 is SASEGT. The V and J ends lost 8 bases and 4 bases respectively, with 9 bases between them. This CDR3 contains 12 residues.

This chain connects TRBV5-1 to TRBJ2-2; 8 nucleotides align to TRBD1. The length of the CDR3 is 14 residues. The junction had 6 bases not matched to a gene; V was cut back by 6 bases and J by 5 bases. The V gene's germline CDR1 is SGHRS and CDR2 YFSETQ. The CDR3 loop is CASNRDRRTGELFF. CDR3 nucleotides: TGCGCCAGCAACCGGGACAGGCGGACCGGGGAGCTGTTTTTT.